The rows below give T cell receptor beta chains drawn from one sample of a study of T cell responses to AZD1222 COVID-19 vaccine. Sequenced by immunoSEQ multiplex PCR; TCRdb stores in-frame clones only, minus some. The data show roughly 180,000 clones, with 90% to 95% seen just once and about 0.6% held by the top ten. Sequenced here: peripheral blood, sampled on day 0 of AZD1222 vaccination. These receptors all stem from an adult in good health. Each CDR3 is given with its conserved first and last residue. A D gene is named only where the DNA matches it firmly. Only part of the rows carry a size: once, few, many, or a class if the clone is expanded.

>NA|TRBV10-2|TRBJ1-2|NA
TGCGCCAGCAGTGGCCGGGACGGCTATGGCTACACCTTC
CASSGRDGYGYTF
>NA|TRBV28|TRBJ1-1|NA
TGTGCCAGCATCGCCGGGACATTTAACACTGAAGCTTTCTTT
CASIAGTFNTEAFF
>NA|TRBV19|TRBJ2-2|NA
TGTGCCAGTAGCCTACAGGGTTCGAACACCGGGGAGCTGTTTTTT
CASSLQGSNTGELFF
>NA|TRBV27|TRBJ2-7|NA
TGTGCCAGCAGTCAGGGTAGGGGCGAGCAGTACTTC
CASSQGRGEQYF
>NA|TRBV5-1|TRBJ2-7|NA
TGCGCCAGCAGCTTGGGAGGGGTAGGCGAGCAGTACTTC
CASSLGGVGEQYF
>NA|TRBV28|TRBJ1-2|TRBD1
TGTGCCAGCAGCTCGACACCAGACAGGGGCTATGGCTACACCTTC
CASSSTPDRGYGYTF
>NA|TRBV18|TRBJ1-4|NA
TGTGCCAGCTCACTAGGACAGCCCGGTGCAACTAATGAAAAACTGTTTTTT
CASSLGQPGATNEKLFF
>NA|TRBV5-1|TRBJ2-2|TRBD1
TGCGCCAGCAGGCTAACAGGGGACACCGGGGAGCTGTTTTTT
CASRLTGDTGELFF
>NA|TRBV7-9|TRBJ2-1|NA
TGTGCCAGCAGCTTAGTAAATGAGCAGTTCTTC
CASSLVNEQFF
>NA|TRBV27|TRBJ2-1|NA
TGTGCCAGCAGTTTTTTCGGGGCGAATGAGCAGTTCTTC
CASSFFGANEQFF
>NA|TRBV7-8|TRBJ1-4|NA
TGTGCCAGCAGTCCTTTCGGAGGGGGTTATAATGAAAAACTGTTTTTT
CASSPFGGGYNEKLFF
>NA|TRBV28|TRBJ2-4|TRBD1
TGTGCCAGCAGTCAGACAGGGACGGTAGACATTCAGTACTTC
CASSQTGTVDIQYF
>NA|TRBV27|TRBJ2-1|NA
TGTGCCACGCACCCTTGGGGAGACAATGAGCAGTTCTTC
CATHPWGDNEQFF
>once|TRBV5-1|TRBJ2-5|NA
TGCGCCAGCAGCCCTACTGACAGGCAAGAGACCCAGTACTTC
CASSPTDRQETQYF
>NA|TRBV5-8|TRBJ1-5|NA
TGTGCCAGCACCCCCGTGGCAGGGGATCCAAAGGGGAATCAGCCCCAGCATTTT
CASTPVAGDPKGNQPQHF
>NA|TRBV5-4|TRBJ1-1|NA
TGTGCCAGCACCCGGGGCTCCCCCAACACTGAAGCTTTCTTT
CASTRGSPNTEAFF
>few|TRBV2|TRBJ1-5|NA
TGTGCCAGCAGTCATGGACGGGGAGGGTATGGCAATCAGCCCCAGCATTTT
CASSHGRGGYGNQPQHF
>NA|TRBV5-1|TRBJ1-2|NA
TGCGCCAGCAGATCCGAGTTTTCCGGGCAGGCCTATGGCTACACCTTC
CASRSEFSGQAYGYTF
>NA|TRBV4-1|TRBJ1-1|NA
TGCGCCAGCAGCCCGTCCCCGACAGAATTGAACACTGAAGCTTTCTTT
CASSPSPTELNTEAFF
>NA|TRBV28|TRBJ1-3|NA
TGTGCCAGCAGACAGAGCTCTGGAAACACCATATATTTT
CASRQSSGNTIYF
>NA|TRBV7-9|TRBJ1-4|NA
TGTGCCAGCATCGCGCGGTATGAAAAACTGTTTTTT
CASIARYEKLFF
>NA|TRBV6-5|TRBJ1-1|NA
TGTGCCAGCAGGAGGGGCGAGGGCACTGAAGCTTTCTTT
CASRRGEGTEAFF
>NA|TRBV5-1|TRBJ1-2|NA
TGCGCCAGCAGCTTGGAAGGGGGGAACCATGGCTACACCTTC
CASSLEGGNHGYTF
>NA|TRBV19|TRBJ1-5|NA
TGTGCCAGTAGTTTCAGACAGGCCAACCTGGTTAGCAATCAGCCCCAGCATTTT
CASSFRQANLVSNQPQHF
>NA|TRBV30|TRBJ1-6|NA
TGTGCCTGGAAGGTCTGGGGAGATAATTCACCCCTCCACTTT
CAWKVWGDNSPLHF
>once|TRBV10-3|TRBJ1-1|TRBD1
TGTGCCATCAGCGGGACAGGGGGGGACACTGAAGCTTTCTTT
CAISGTGGDTEAFF
>NA|TRBV12-5|TRBJ1-5|TRBD1
TGTGCTAGTGGGACTCCGGGACAGGGTAATCAGCCCCAGCATTTT
CASGTPGQGNQPQHF
>NA|TRBV7-2|TRBJ2-6|NA
TGTGCCAGCAGCTTAGGACGGACCTCTGGGGCCAACGTCCTGACTTTC
CASSLGRTSGANVLTF
>NA|TRBV6-1|TRBJ2-7|NA
TGTGCCAGCAGTGAAGCCGCCTCCTACGAGCAGTACTTC
CASSEAASYEQYF
>once|TRBV28|TRBJ1-2|NA
TGTGCCAGCAGTTATCCGGGTCCGAGAGTCAATGGCTACACCTTC
CASSYPGPRVNGYTF
>NA|TRBV15|TRBJ1-4|NA
TGTGCCACCAGCAGAGATCGGCCTAATGAAAAACTGTTTTTT
CATSRDRPNEKLFF
>NA|TRBV7-9|TRBJ2-1|NA
TGTGCCAGCAGCTTAGTGGACAATGAGCAGTTCTTC
CASSLVDNEQFF
>NA|TRBV15|TRBJ1-4|TRBD1
TGTGCCACCCAATTCACTCCGGGCCCCAGGGGGGAAAAACTGTTTTTT
CATQFTPGPRGEKLFF
>NA|TRBV4-1|TRBJ1-1|NA
TGCGCCAGCAGCCAAGTGGATAGGGGGGGGAACACTGAAGCTTTCTTT
CASSQVDRGGNTEAFF
>NA|TRBV6-1|TRBJ2-1|NA
TGTGCCAGCAGTGATTATCGGCCGACCAATGAGCAGTTCTTC
CASSDYRPTNEQFF
>NA|TRBV5-1|TRBJ2-1|NA
TGCGCCAGCAGAAGCGGCTACAATGAGCAGTTCTTC
CASRSGYNEQFF
>NA|TRBV29-1|TRBJ2-7|TRBD2
TGCAGCGTCGTACCGGGACTAGCGGGTGCCTACGAGCAGTACTTC
CSVVPGLAGAYEQYF
>once|TRBV2|TRBJ2-3|NA
TGTGCCAGCAGTGAAGCGCAGAGAGGAGATACGCAGTATTTT
CASSEAQRGDTQYF
>NA|TRBV27|TRBJ2-1|NA
TGTGCCAGCAGTAGGTTAGCGGCCTACAATGAGCAGTTCTTC
CASSRLAAYNEQFF
>NA|TRBV7-8|TRBJ2-3|NA
TGTGCCAGCAGCCCTAGGGGAGGGGGAGGAACAGGAGATACGCAGTATTTT
CASSPRGGGGTGDTQYF
>NA|TRBV19|TRBJ1-2|TRBD1
TGTGCCAGTAGTATCAAGACAGGGGACTATGGCTACACCTTC
CASSIKTGDYGYTF
>NA|TRBV6-5|TRBJ2-1|NA
TGTGCCAGCAGATACGATAGTAATGAGCAGTTCTTC
CASRYDSNEQFF
>NA|TRBV3-1/TRBV3-2|TRBJ2-7|TRBD2
TGTGCCAGCAGCCTACCGGGACTAGTTTACGAGCAGTACTTC
CASSLPGLVYEQYF
>NA|TRBV24-1|TRBJ2-1|TRBD1
TGTGCCACCAGTGATTCCCGGGACAGGGACCTACACCAGTTCTTC
CATSDSRDRDLHQFF
>NA|TRBV7-2|TRBJ1-2|TRBD1
TGTGCCAGCTTTGGGACAGGGAATAACTATGGCTACACCTTC
CASFGTGNNYGYTF
>NA|TRBV28|TRBJ2-7|NA
TGTGCCAGCAGTTTATGGCAGGGGCTCTACGAGCAGTACTTC
CASSLWQGLYEQYF
>NA|TRBV21-1|TRBJ1-5|NA
TGTGCCAGCAGCAAAAGGGGACATTGGAGAGACTGGGGGCATTTT
CASSKRGHWRDWGHF
>few|TRBV7-2|TRBJ1-5|NA
TGTGCCAGCAGCGTTACCAGAGATCAGCCCCAGCATTTT
CASSVTRDQPQHF
>NA|TRBV5-5|TRBJ2-7|TRBD1
TGTGCCAGCAGCTTGGTGGCAGGGGGTAACTACGAGCAGTACTTC
CASSLVAGGNYEQYF
>NA|TRBV12-3/TRBV12-4|TRBJ1-1|NA
TGTGCCAGCGGTCGAGGGAACACTGAAGCTTTCTTT
CASGRGNTEAFF
>NA|TRBV18|TRBJ1-5|NA
TGTGCCAGCTCACAGGAGAATCAGCCCCAGCATTTT
CASSQENQPQHF
>NA|TRBV15|TRBJ2-1|NA
TGTGCCACCAGCAGAGATCTTTTGTTATCTGAGCAGTTCTTC
CATSRDLLLSEQFF
>once|TRBV3-1/TRBV3-2|TRBJ1-3|TRBD1
TGTGCCAGCAGCCACCGGGACAGGGAGGACACCATATATTTT
CASSHRDREDTIYF